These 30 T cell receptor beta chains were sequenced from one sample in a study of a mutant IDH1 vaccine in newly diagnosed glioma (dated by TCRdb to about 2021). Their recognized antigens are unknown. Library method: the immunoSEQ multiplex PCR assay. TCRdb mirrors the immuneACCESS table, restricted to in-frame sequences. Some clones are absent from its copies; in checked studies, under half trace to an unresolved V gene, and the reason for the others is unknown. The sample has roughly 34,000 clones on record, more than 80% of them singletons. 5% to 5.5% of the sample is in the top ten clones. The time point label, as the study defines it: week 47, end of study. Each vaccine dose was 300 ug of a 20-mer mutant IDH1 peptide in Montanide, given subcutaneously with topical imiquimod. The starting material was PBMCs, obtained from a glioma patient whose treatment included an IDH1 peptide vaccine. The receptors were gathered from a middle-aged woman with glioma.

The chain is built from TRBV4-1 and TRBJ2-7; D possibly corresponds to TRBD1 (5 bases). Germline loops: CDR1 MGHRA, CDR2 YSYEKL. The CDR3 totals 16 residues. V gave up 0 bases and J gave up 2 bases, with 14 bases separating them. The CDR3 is CASSQEGRGPTYEQYF. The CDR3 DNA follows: TGCGCCAGCAGCCAAGAGGGTAGGGGCCCAACCTACGAGCAGTACTTC.

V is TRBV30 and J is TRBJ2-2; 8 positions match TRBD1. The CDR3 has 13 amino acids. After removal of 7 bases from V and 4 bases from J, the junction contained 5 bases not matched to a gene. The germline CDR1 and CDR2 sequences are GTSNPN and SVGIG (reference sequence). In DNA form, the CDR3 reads TGTGCCTTGGACAGGGCCGGCACCGGGGAGCTGTTTTTT. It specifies CALDRAGTGELFF.

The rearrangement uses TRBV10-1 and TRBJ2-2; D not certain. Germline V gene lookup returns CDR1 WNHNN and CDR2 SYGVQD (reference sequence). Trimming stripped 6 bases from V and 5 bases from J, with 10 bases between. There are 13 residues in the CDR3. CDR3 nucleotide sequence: TGCGCCAGCAGAAAGGTAGAGACCGGGGAGCTGTTTTTT. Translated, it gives CASRKVETGELFF.

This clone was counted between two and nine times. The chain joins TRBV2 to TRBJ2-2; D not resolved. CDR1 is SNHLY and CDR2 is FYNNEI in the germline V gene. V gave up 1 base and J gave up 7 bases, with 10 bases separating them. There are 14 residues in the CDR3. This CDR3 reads CASSEGQVGGELFF. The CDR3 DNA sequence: TGTGCCAGCAGTGAAGGGCAGGTTGGCGGGGAGCTGTTTTTT.

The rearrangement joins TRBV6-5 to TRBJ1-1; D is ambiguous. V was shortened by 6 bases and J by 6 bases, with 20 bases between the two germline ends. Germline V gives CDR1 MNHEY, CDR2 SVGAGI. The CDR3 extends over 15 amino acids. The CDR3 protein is CASSTPTQMGSEAFF. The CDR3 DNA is TGTGCCAGCAGCACACCCACTCAAATGGGTTCTGAAGCTTTCTTT.

CDR3 sequence: CASSERQGNNEKLFF. The CDR3 DNA follows: TGTGCCAGTAGTGAGCGGCAGGGGAATAACGAAAAACTGTTTTTT. V gene TRBV19 combines with J gene TRBJ1-4; the D gene is possibly TRBD1 (6 bases). Germline CDR1 LNHDA, CDR2 SQIVND (reference sequence). The CDR3 has 15 amino acids. The ends were cut back, 5 bases at V and 8 bases at J, with 18 bases in the middle.

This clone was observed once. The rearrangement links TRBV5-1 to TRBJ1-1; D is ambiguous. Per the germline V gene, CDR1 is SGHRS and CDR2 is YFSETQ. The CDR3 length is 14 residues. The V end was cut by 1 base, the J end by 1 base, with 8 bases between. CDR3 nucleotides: TGCGCCAGCAGCTTGAGAGTCGCGAACACTGAAGCTTTCTTT. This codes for CASSLRVANTEAFF.

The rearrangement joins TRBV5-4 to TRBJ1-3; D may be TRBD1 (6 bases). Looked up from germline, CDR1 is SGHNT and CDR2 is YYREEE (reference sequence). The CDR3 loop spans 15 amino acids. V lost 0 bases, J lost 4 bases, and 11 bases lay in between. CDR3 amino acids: CASSLAGGAGNTIYF. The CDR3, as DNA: TGTGCCAGCAGCTTGGCGGGGGGCGCAGGAAACACCATATATTTT. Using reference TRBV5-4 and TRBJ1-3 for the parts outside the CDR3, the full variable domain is ETGVTQSPTHLIKTRGQQVTLRCSSQSGHNTVSWYQQALGQGPQFIFQYYREEENGRGNFPPRFSGLQFPNYSSELNVNALELDDSALYLCASSLAGGAGNTIYFGEGSWLTVV.

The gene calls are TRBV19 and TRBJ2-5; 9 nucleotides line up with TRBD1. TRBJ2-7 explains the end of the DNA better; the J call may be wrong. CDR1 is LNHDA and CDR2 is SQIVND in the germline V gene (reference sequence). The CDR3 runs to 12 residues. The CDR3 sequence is CASTGTGIEQYF. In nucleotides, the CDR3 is TGTGCCAGTACCGGGACAGGGATCGAGCAGTACTTC.

The CDR3, as DNA: TGTGCCAGCAGCGTGGGGGAGACCCAGTACTTC. It specifies CASSVGETQYF. This rearrangement joins TRBV7-9 to TRBJ2-5; no clear D. The CDR3 consists of 11 residues. Per the germline V gene, CDR1 is SEHNR and CDR2 is FQNEAQ (reference sequence). Trimming pared 5 bases from V and 5 bases from J, leaving 6 bases between.

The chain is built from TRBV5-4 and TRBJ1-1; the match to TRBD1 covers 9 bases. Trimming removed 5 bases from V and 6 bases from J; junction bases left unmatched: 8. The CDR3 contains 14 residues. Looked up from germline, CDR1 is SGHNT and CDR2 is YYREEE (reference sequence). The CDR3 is CASRGTGLSAEAFF. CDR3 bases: TGTGCCAGCAGAGGGACAGGGCTTTCGGCTGAAGCTTTCTTT. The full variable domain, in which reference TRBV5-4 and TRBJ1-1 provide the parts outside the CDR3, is ETGVTQSPTHLIKTRGQQVTLRCSSQSGHNTVSWYQQALGQGPQFIFQYYREEENGRGNFPPRFSGLQFPNYSSELNVNALELDDSALYLCASRGTGLSAEAFFGQGTRLTVV.

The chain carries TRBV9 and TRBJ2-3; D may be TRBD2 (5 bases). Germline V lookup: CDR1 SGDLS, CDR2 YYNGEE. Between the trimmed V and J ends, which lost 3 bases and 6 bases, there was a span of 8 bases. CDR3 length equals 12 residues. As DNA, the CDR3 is TGTGCCAGCAGCGAACTAGGCGATACGCAGTATTTT. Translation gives CASSELGDTQYF.

In DNA, the CDR3 is TGTGCCAGCAGTGTTGGCAGGGACACAGATACGCAGTATTTT. Translation gives CASSVGRDTDTQYF. The chain uses TRBV6-4 and TRBJ2-3; D possibly corresponds to TRBD1 (5 bases). The V and J ends lost 4 bases and 2 bases respectively, with 10 bases between them. Germline CDR1 and CDR2: MRHNA and SNTAGT. CDR3 size: 14 residues.

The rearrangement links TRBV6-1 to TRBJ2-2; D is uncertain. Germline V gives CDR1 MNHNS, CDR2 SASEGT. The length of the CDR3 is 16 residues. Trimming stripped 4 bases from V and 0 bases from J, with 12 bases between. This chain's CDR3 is CASSGRVSANTGELFF. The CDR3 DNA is TGTGCCAGCAGTGGTCGGGTTTCCGCGAACACCGGGGAGCTGTTTTTT.

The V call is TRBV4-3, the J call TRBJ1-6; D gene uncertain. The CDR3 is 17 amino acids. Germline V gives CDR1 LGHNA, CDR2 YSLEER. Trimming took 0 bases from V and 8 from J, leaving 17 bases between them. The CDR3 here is CASSQDGMARPDSPLHF. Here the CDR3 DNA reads TGCGCCAGCAGCCAAGATGGGATGGCGCGGCCAGATTCACCCCTCCACTTT.

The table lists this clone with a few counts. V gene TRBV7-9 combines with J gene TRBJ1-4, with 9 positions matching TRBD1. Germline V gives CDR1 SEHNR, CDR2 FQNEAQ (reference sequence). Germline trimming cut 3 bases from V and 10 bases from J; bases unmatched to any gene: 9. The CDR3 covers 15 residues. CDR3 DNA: TGTGCCAGCAGCTTGAGGGACAGGGTCGCCGGAAAACTGTTTTTT. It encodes CASSLRDRVAGKLFF.

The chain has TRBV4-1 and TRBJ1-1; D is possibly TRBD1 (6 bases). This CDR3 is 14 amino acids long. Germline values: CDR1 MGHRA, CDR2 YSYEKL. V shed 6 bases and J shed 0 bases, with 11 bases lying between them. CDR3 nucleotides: TGCGCCAGCAGAAACAGGGCGTTGAACACTGAAGCTTTCTTT. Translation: CASRNRALNTEAFF.

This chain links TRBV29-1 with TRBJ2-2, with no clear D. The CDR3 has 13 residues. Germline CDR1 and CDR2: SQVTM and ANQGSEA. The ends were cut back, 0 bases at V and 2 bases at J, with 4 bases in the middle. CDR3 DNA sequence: TGCAGCGTTGAAGACACCAACACCGGGGAGCTGTTTTTT. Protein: CSVEDTNTGELFF.

DNA of the CDR3: TGTGCCAGCAGTGAACCAAGGGACAGTCGCGGCTACACCTTC. Translation gives CASSEPRDSRGYTF. The genes are TRBV2 and TRBJ1-2, with 7 bases matching TRBD1. Germline trimming cut 2 bases from V and 8 bases from J; bases unmatched to any gene: 8. The CDR3 spans 14 residues. Per the germline V gene, CDR1 is SNHLY and CDR2 is FYNNEI. Filled out from reference TRBV2 and TRBJ1-2, the complete variable domain reads EPEVTQTPSHQVTQMGQEVILRCVPISNHLYFYWYRQILGQKVEFLVSFYNNEISEKSEIFDDQFSVERPDGSNFTLKIRSTKLEDSAMYFCASSEPRDSRGYTFGSGTRLTVV.

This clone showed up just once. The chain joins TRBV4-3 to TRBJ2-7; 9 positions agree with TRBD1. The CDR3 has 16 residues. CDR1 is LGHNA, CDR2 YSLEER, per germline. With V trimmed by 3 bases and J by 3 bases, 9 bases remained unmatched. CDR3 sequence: CASSQDLMTGGYEQYF. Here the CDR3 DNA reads TGCGCCAGCAGCCAGGACCTTATGACAGGGGGCTACGAGCAGTACTTC.

CDR3 coding DNA: TGTGCCAGCAGCACTCCCCGGGGGGGAATAGATCAGCCCCAGCATTTT. It is translated as CASSTPRGGIDQPQHF. This rearrangement joins TRBV9 to TRBJ1-5, with D perhaps TRBD1 (5 bases). The CDR3 spans 16 residues. Per germline, CDR1 SGDLS and CDR2 YYNGEE. V shed 4 bases and J shed 5 bases, with 19 bases lying between them.

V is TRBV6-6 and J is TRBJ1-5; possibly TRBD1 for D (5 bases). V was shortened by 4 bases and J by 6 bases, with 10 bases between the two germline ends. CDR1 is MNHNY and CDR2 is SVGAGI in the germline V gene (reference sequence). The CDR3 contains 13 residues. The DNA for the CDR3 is TGTGCCAGCAGTTTCCTTGACAGTCAGCCCCAGCATTTT. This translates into CASSFLDSQPQHF.

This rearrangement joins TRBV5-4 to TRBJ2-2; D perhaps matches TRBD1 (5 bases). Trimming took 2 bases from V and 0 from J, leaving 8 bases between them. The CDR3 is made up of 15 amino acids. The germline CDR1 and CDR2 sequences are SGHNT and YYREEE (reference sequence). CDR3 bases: TGTGCCAGCAGCTTTCTGACAGCGAACACCGGGGAGCTGTTTTTT. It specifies CASSFLTANTGELFF.

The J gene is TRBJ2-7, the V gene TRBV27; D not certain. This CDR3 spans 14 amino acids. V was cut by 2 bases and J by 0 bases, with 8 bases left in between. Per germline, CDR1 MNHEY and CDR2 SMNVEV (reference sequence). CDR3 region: CASSLGVPSYEQYF. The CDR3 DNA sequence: TGTGCCAGCAGTTTAGGGGTCCCCTCCTACGAGCAGTACTTC.

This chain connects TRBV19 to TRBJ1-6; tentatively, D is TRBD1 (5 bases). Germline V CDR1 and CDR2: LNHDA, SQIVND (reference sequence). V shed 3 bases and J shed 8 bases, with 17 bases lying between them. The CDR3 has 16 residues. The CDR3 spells CASSIDPRAYYSPLHF. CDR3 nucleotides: TGTGCCAGTAGTATCGACCCCAGGGCATACTATTCACCCCTCCACTTT. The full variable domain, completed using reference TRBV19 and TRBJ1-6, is DGGITQSPKYLFRKEGQNVTLSCEQNLNHDAMYWYRQDPGQGLRLIYYSQIVNDFQKGDIAEGYSVSREKKESFPLTVTSAQKNPTAFYLCASSIDPRAYYSPLHFGNGTRLTVT.

CDR3 protein: CASKRGETEAFF. As DNA, the CDR3 is TGTGCCAGTAAGCGGGGTGAAACTGAAGCTTTCTTT. The chain carries TRBV19 and TRBJ1-1; D gene unclear. Germline CDR1 reads LNHDA; CDR2 reads SQIVND (reference sequence). V lost 7 bases and J 5 bases, leaving 11 bases between the germline ends. The CDR3 consists of 12 residues.

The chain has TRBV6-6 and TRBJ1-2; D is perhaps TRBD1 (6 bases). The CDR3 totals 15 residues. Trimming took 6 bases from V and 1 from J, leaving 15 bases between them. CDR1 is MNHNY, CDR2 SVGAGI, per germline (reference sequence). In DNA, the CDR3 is TGTGCCAGCAGCGACCGGACAGCCGATAACTATGGCTACACCTTC. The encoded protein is CASSDRTADNYGYTF.

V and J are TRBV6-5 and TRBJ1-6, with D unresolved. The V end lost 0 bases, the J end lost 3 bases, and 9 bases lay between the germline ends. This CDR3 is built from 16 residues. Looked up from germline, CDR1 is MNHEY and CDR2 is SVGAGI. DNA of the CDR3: TGTGCCAGCAGTTACTCGGGAGGGCACTATAATTCACCCCTCCACTTT. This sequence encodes CASSYSGGHYNSPLHF.

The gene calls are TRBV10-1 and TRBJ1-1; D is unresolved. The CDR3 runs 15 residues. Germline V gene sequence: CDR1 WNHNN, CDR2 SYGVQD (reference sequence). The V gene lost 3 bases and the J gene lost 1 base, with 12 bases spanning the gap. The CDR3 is CASSENAQPNTEAFF. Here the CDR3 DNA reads TGCGCCAGCAGTGAAAACGCACAGCCGAACACTGAAGCTTTCTTT.

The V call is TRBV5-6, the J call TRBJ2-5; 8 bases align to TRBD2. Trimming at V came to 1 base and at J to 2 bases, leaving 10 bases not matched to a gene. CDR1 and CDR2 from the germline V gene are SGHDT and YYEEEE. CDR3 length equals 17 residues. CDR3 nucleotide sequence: TGTGCCAGCAGCTTGATCATTTGGCGGGGGGTACAAGAGACCCAGTACTTC. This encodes CASSLIIWRGVQETQYF.